These 17 T cell receptor beta chains originate from one sample sequenced in a study of identical twins listed by TCRdb under 2016. Libraries were made using 5' RACE. The sequencer was an Illumina HiSeq 2000. The raw public data were reprocessed by TCRdb itself: fastp quality trimming at Q25, MiXCR clonotype calling, in-frame beta chains only. One record per CDR3 amino acid sequence lists the most common genes and DNA. The sample table holds around 490,000 distinct CDR3 sequences, of which about 20% were seen once. The ten largest clones represent approximately 0.52% of the sample. These same data were also listed under a study on yellow fever vaccine responses in identical twins.

Specimen: CD4+ T cells sorted from blood. The receptors were gathered from a young woman in good health.

This clonotype was detected only a few times. The chain employs TRBV7-9 and TRBJ1-1; no clear D. Deletions cut 4 bases from V and 0 bases from J, with 6 bases between. The CDR3 covers 13 residues. Germline V gene data show CDR1 as SEHNR and CDR2 as FQNEAQ (reference sequence). The CDR3 coding sequence is TGTGCCAGCAGCTACGACATGAACACTGAAGCTTTCTTT. Protein product: CASSYDMNTEAFF.

This clonotype appeared a few times. The genes are TRBV3-1 and TRBJ2-1; D call uncertain. In germline, CDR1 is LGHDT, CDR2 YNNKEL (reference sequence). This CDR3 has 14 amino acids. V was pared by 0 bases and J by 1 base, with 4 bases between. In nucleotides, the CDR3 is TGTGCCAGCAGCCAAGAGGGATCCTACAATGAGCAGTTCTTC. Protein product: CASSQEGSYNEQFF.

V and J are TRBV20-1 and TRBJ2-7; D remains ambiguous. With 5 bases removed from V and 3 bases from J, the gap between germline ends came to 14 bases. Germline CDR1 reads DFQATT; CDR2 reads SNEGSKA (reference sequence). The CDR3 is 13 amino acids. The CDR3 DNA sequence: TGCAGTGCTCCTATAAACAACAACTACGAGCAGTACTTC. It yields the protein CSAPINNNYEQYF.

This clonotype was found a few times. The chain has TRBV19 and TRBJ2-6, with 7 bases lining up with TRBD1. In germline, CDR1 is LNHDA, CDR2 SQIVND (reference sequence). The CDR3 is 15 amino acids. With 7 bases clipped from V and 0 bases from J, the junction kept 3 bases outside the gene matches. CDR3 region: CASNRGDSGANVLTF. The CDR3 coding sequence is TGTGCCAGTAACAGGGGTGACTCTGGGGCCAACGTCCTGACTTTC. Complete variable domain (other parts from reference TRBV19 and TRBJ2-6): DGGITQSPKYLFRKEGQNVTLSCEQNLNHDAMYWYRQDPGQGLRLIYYSQIVNDFQKGDIAEGYSVSREKKESFPLTVTSAQKNPTAFYLCASNRGDSGANVLTFGAGSRLTVL.

The chain recombines TRBV29-1 with TRBJ1-1; a weak D match, TRBD1 (5 bases). Between the trimmed V and J ends, which lost 4 bases and 2 bases, there was a span of 11 bases. The V gene's germline CDR1 is SQVTM and CDR2 ANQGSEA. CDR3 length equals 13 residues. DNA of the CDR3: TGCAGCGTTGGGGGCAGGTTCAACACTGAAGCTTTCTTT. Translation: CSVGGRFNTEAFF.

This clonotype was detected a few times. V and J are TRBV12-3 or TRBV12-4 and TRBJ2-3; D not certain. The CDR3 consists of 11 residues. V shed 11 bases and J shed 4 bases, with 10 bases lying between them. Here the CDR3 reads CAYQRADTQYF. The CDR3 DNA reads TGTGCCTACCAAAGGGCAGATACGCAGTATTTT.

CDR3 nucleotide sequence: TGTGCCAGCAAACGACAGGGCTACGAGCAGTACTTC. Protein sequence: CASKRQGYEQYF. This chain connects TRBV28 to TRBJ2-7; 7 bases align to TRBD1. V lost 7 bases and J lost 3; bases outside the gene matches: 3. Looked up from germline, CDR1 is MDHEN and CDR2 is SYDVKM. This CDR3 is 12 amino acids long.

This rearrangement joins TRBV28 to TRBJ2-7; TRBD1 agrees at 8 bases. CDR1 and CDR2 from the germline V gene are MDHEN and SYDVKM. This CDR3 contains 14 residues. Trimming at V came to 11 bases and at J to 2 bases, leaving 11 bases not matched to a gene. The CDR3 DNA sequence: TGTGCCCACGCCGGGACAGGTCCCACCTACGAGCAGTACTTC. Translating gives CAHAGTGPTYEQYF.

This chain connects TRBV12-3 or TRBV12-4 to TRBJ1-4; tentative D call: TRBD1 (6 bases). The CDR3 extends over 14 amino acids. The V end lost 6 bases, the J end lost 6 bases, and 14 bases lay between the germline ends. CDR3 loop: CASSEQGMDEKLFF. The CDR3 bases are TGTGCCAGCAGCGAACAGGGCATGGATGAAAAACTGTTTTTT.

This clonotype has only a few counts. The rearrangement uses TRBV5-1 and TRBJ2-7; D is possibly TRBD2 (7 bases). CDR3 size: 15 residues. The germline CDR1 and CDR2 sequences are SGHRS and YFSETQ. Trimming removed 4 bases from V and 3 bases from J, with 17 bases in between. The CDR3 DNA is TGCGCCAGCAGCCCTGGAGGGGGGGGACTCTACGAGCAGTACGTC. Its protein is CASSPGGGGLYEQYV.

This clonotype was observed a few times. The chain uses TRBV20-1 and TRBJ2-5; possible D gene TRBD1, 6 bases. The length of the CDR3 is 13 residues. Trimming stripped 1 base from V and 5 bases from J, with 11 bases between. From germline, CDR1 is DFQATT and CDR2 SNEGSKA (reference sequence). In DNA form, the CDR3 reads TGCAGTGCTAGAGCGGGACAATGGGAGACCCAGTACTTC. It yields the protein CSARAGQWETQYF.

This clonotype was detected only a few times. This sequence joins TRBV6-4 and TRBJ1-1; tentatively, D is TRBD1 (5 bases). This CDR3 comprises 15 residues. Germline V gene sequence: CDR1 MRHNA, CDR2 SNTAGT. Trimming pared 7 bases from V and 3 bases from J, leaving 18 bases between. The CDR3 coding sequence is TGTGCCAGCACCCCCGGGGCAGTCCGCGACACTGAAGCTTTCTTT. Amino acid sequence: CASTPGAVRDTEAFF.

The chain uses TRBV29-1 and TRBJ2-1, with TRBD2 matching 10 bases. The CDR3 length is 12 residues. Trimming cost V 4 bases and J 8 bases; bases outside gene matches: 2. Germline V gives CDR1 SQVTM, CDR2 ANQGSEA. CDR3: CSVGLAGDEQFF. The CDR3 nucleotides read TGCAGCGTTGGCCTAGCGGGAGATGAGCAGTTCTTC.

The chain recombines TRBV5-1 with TRBJ2-7; tentatively, D is TRBD1 (6 bases). Deletions cut 3 bases from V and 2 bases from J, with 12 bases between. This CDR3 has 14 residues. The V gene's germline CDR1 is SGHRS and CDR2 YFSETQ. CDR3 nucleotides: TGCGCCAGCAGCTCTCAGGGGACCACCTACGAGCAGTACTTC. Translated: CASSSQGTTYEQYF.

This clonotype has more than one count but fewer than ten. The CDR3 loop reads CASSPGAGAVAWDWNEQFF. The CDR3 DNA reads as TGTGCCAGCAGTCCTGGGGCAGGGGCCGTGGCTTGGGACTGGAATGAGCAGTTCTTC. The chain combines TRBV28 with TRBJ2-1, with D perhaps matching TRBD1 or TRBD2 (6 bases each). In germline, CDR1 is MDHEN, CDR2 SYDVKM. This CDR3 contains 19 residues. V lost 5 bases and J 7 bases, leaving 30 bases between the germline ends.

In its sample, this clonotype was seen a few times. This chain links TRBV29-1 with TRBJ2-1; D remains ambiguous. V lost 4 bases and J lost 10, with 23 bases in between. From germline, CDR1 is SQVTM and CDR2 ANQGSEA. CDR3 length: 15 amino acids. CDR3 region: CSVGKPGSMVKEQFF. CDR3 nucleotides: TGCAGCGTTGGAAAACCCGGTTCGATGGTTAAGGAGCAGTTCTTC.

This clonotype was seen only a few times. The chain has TRBV6-5 and TRBJ2-3; D gene unclear. The CDR3 totals 16 residues. Germline loops: CDR1 MNHEY, CDR2 SVGAGI. V dropped 4 bases and J dropped 1 base, with 15 bases sitting between them. The CDR3 sequence is CASSSSGGERTDTQYF. CDR3 bases: TGTGCCAGCAGTTCGTCGGGCGGTGAACGCACAGATACGCAGTATTTT.